A selection of T cell receptor beta chains follows, all from one sample in a study of T cell changes during pregnancy in multiple sclerosis. Assay: immunoSEQ multiplex PCR; the TCRdb copy retains only in-frame clones and omits some. The sample contains over 85,000 clones, 91% of which appear only once. This specimen was peripheral blood, taken after pregnancy. These receptors all come from a female donor in good health, enrolled as a control in a pregnancy study. Each CDR3 is given with its conserved first and last residue. D genes are given only for firm matches. Not all rows give a size; the values are once, few, many and, for expanded clones, a class.

cdr3_aa: CASSQLKGALVTEAFF
cdr3_nt: TGCGCCAGCAGCCAACTAAAAGGGGCCTTGGTCACTGAAGCTTTCTTT
d_call: NA
clone_size: NA
j_call: TRBJ1-1
v_call: TRBV4-1

cdr3_aa: CASNPQGAGELFF
cdr3_nt: TGTGCCAGCAACCCACAGGGGGCCGGGGAGCTGTTTTTT
d_call: TRBD1
clone_size: NA
j_call: TRBJ2-2
v_call: TRBV28

cdr3_aa: CASSPLGGNTEAFF
cdr3_nt: TGTGCCAGCAGCCCGTTGGGGGGGAACACTGAAGCTTTCTTT
d_call: NA
clone_size: NA
j_call: TRBJ1-1
v_call: TRBV7-3

cdr3_aa: CASSHSAGRQETQYF
cdr3_nt: TGCGCCAGCAGCCATTCGGCGGGGCGACAAGAGACCCAGTACTTC
d_call: NA
clone_size: NA
j_call: TRBJ2-5
v_call: TRBV4-3

cdr3_aa: CASSTSFGEKLFF
cdr3_nt: TGTGCCAGTAGTACTTCTTTCGGTGAAAAACTGTTTTTT
d_call: NA
clone_size: NA
j_call: TRBJ1-4
v_call: TRBV19

cdr3_aa: CASSQDSSGTDWTGELFF
cdr3_nt: TGTGCCAGCAGCCAAGATTCATCGGGGACAGATTGGACCGGGGAGCTGTTTTTT
d_call: TRBD1
clone_size: NA
j_call: TRBJ2-2
v_call: TRBV14

cdr3_aa: CASSPPASGSPLHF
cdr3_nt: TGTGCCAGCAGCCCCCCCGCCTCCGGTTCACCCCTCCACTTT
d_call: NA
clone_size: NA
j_call: TRBJ1-6
v_call: TRBV5-8

cdr3_aa: CASSFGLVAQYF
cdr3_nt: TGTGCCAGCAGCTTTGGACTAGTGGCCCAGTACTTC
d_call: TRBD2
clone_size: few
j_call: TRBJ2-5
v_call: TRBV5-6

cdr3_aa: CASSPGTGGAYEQFF
cdr3_nt: TGTGCCAGCTCCCCTGGGACAGGGGGCGCGTATGAGCAGTTCTTC
d_call: TRBD1
clone_size: NA
j_call: TRBJ2-1
v_call: TRBV18

cdr3_aa: CASSSTSGYQETQYF
cdr3_nt: TGCGCCAGCAGCTCGACAAGCGGGTACCAAGAGACCCAGTACTTC
d_call: NA
clone_size: NA
j_call: TRBJ2-5
v_call: TRBV5-1

cdr3_aa: CASSLDGTTIPPYEQFF
cdr3_nt: TGTGCCAGCAGCTTGGACGGGACTACCATTCCCCCATACGAGCAGTTCTTC
d_call: TRBD2
clone_size: NA
j_call: TRBJ2-1
v_call: TRBV5-6

cdr3_aa: CASRPDRGSQPQHF
cdr3_nt: TGTGCCAGCAGACCCGACAGGGGTAGTCAGCCCCAGCATTTT
d_call: TRBD1
clone_size: NA
j_call: TRBJ1-5
v_call: TRBV6-5

cdr3_aa: CASSTIGHNSPLHF
cdr3_nt: TGTGCCAGTAGTACCATCGGACACAATTCACCCCTCCACTTT
d_call: NA
clone_size: NA
j_call: TRBJ1-6
v_call: TRBV19

cdr3_aa: CASSQMEGNQPQHF
cdr3_nt: TGTGCCAGCAGCCAGATGGAGGGCAATCAGCCCCAGCATTTT
d_call: NA
clone_size: once
j_call: TRBJ1-5
v_call: TRBV4-2

cdr3_aa: CASSQDLGTENGYTF
cdr3_nt: TGTGCCAGCAGCCAAGATCTCGGGACAGAGAATGGCTACACCTTC
d_call: TRBD1
clone_size: NA
j_call: TRBJ1-2
v_call: TRBV14